Below, one T cell receptor beta chain is given with its context. Produced via immunoSEQ multiplex PCR; TCRdb's table is partial and in-frame only. Of 55,000 to 65,000 clones listed, around nine tenths were seen once; the top ten hold around 1.1%. This entry belongs to a study of cytomegalovirus exposure and HLA in healthy donors. Trimming left V 7 bases short and J 6 bases short, with 6 bases between. The CDR3 sequence is 11 residues long. Germline assignment: CDR1 MGHDK and CDR2 SYGVNS. This TCR derives from a man in his late teens or twenties in good health and CMV-seronegative. The chain is built from TRBV25-1 and TRBJ2-2; D remains ambiguous. Sequencing was performed on PBMCs. The DNA for the CDR3 is TGTGCCAGCAATTCAGCCGGGGAGCTGTTTTTT. It is translated as CASNSAGELFF. Complete variable domain (other parts from reference TRBV25-1 and TRBJ2-2): EADIYQTPRYLVIGTGKKITLECSQTMGHDKMYWYQQDPGMELHLIHYSYGVNSTEKGDLSSESTVSRIRTEHFPLTLESARPSHTSQYLCASNSAGELFFGEGSRLTVL.